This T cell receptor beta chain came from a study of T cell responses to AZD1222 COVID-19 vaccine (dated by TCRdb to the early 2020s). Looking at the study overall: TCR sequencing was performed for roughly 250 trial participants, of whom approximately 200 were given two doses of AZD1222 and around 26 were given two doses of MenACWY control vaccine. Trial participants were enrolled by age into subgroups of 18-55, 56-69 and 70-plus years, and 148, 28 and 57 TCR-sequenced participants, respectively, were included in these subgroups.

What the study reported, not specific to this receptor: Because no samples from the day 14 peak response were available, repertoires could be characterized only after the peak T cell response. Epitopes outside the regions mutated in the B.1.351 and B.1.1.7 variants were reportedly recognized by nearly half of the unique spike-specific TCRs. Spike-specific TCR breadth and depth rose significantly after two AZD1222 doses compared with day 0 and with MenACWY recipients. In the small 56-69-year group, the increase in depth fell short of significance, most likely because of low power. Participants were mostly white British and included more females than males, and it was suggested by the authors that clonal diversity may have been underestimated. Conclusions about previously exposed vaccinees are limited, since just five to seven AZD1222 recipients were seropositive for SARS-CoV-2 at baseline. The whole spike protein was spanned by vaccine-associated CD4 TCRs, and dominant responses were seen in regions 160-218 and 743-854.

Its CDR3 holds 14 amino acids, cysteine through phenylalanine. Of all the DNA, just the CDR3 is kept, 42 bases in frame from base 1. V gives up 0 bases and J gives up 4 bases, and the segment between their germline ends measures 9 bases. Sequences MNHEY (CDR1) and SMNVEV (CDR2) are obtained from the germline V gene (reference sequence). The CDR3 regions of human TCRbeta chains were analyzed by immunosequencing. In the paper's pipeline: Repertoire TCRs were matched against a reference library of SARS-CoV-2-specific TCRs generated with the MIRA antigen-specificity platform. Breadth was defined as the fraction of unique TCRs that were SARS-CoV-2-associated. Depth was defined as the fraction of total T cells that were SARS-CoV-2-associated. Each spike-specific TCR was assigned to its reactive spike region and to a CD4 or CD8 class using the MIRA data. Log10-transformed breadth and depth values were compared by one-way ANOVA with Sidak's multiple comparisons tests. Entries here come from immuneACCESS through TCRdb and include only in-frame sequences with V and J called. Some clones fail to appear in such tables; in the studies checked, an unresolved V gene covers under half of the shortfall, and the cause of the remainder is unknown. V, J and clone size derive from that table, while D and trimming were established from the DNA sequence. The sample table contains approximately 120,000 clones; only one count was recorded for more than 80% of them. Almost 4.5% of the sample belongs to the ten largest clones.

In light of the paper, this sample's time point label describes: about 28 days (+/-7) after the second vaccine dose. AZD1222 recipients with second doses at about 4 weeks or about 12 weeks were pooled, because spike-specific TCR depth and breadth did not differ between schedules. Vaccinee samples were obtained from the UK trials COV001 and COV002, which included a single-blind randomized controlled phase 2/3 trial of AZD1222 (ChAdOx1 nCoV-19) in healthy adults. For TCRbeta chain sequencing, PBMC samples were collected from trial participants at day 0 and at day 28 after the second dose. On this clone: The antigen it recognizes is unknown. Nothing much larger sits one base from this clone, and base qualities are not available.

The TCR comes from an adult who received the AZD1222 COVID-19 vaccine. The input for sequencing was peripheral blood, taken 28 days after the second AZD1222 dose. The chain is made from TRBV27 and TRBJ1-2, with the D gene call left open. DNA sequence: TGTGCCAGCAGTTTATCGAGCGGGTTCTATGGCTACACCTTC. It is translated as CASSLSSGFYGYTF.